This T cell receptor (beta chain) was recovered during a study of T-cell memory formation after mild COVID-19 (dated by TCRdb to about 2021). As for the study more broadly: TCR sequence clusters from the two donors were found to be largely donor specific. The cohort was made up of two young adult volunteers, one female and one male, who were previously healthy. T-cell clones expanding and contracting after mild COVID-19 in a couple of donors were tracked by longitudinal TCRalpha and TCRbeta repertoire sequencing. What the research found in general, with its limitations: Some responding clones were detected in pre-infection memory, suggesting pre-existing cross-reactive memory T cells joined the SARS-CoV-2 response. SARS-CoV-2 specificity was not confirmed for the second-wave clones peaking on day 37. Clones contracting from day 15 to 85 had balanced CD4/CD8 phenotypes, while a second wave expanding from day 15 to 37 was biased towards CD4+. Contracting CD4+ clones were found mainly in CM and EM memory subsets, while CD8+ clones were enriched in EMRA. Only two mild cases were covered by the study, and larger cohorts that include severe cases with pre-infection samples were considered necessary.

The sequencing machine was an Illumina NovaSeq 6000. cDNA libraries for TCRalpha and TCRbeta were prepared by 5'RACE using constant-segment primers, with sample barcodes and unique molecular identifiers added. Trizol reagent was used to extract RNA from every sample. Library amplification was performed in two PCR steps, and a second sample barcode and Illumina TruSeq adapters were introduced in the second step. Libraries were sequenced on an Illumina NovaSeq with 2 x 150 bp paired-end reads. Per the original workflow: The reads were demultiplexed and collapsed into UMI-guided consensus sequences using migec v1.2.7. Using mixcr v2.1.11, UMI consensuses were aligned to TRA and TRB V and J templates and then assembled into clonotypes. A clonotype was counted as expanded or contracted only if both edgeR and NoisET called the change significant, with noise models trained on biological replicates. For edgeR calls, the thresholds were a false discovery rate-adjusted p below 0.01 and a log2 fold-change of 1. PCA with hierarchical clustering of max-normalized trajectories of the 1000 most abundant clonotypes was used as exploratory dynamics analysis. Separately sequenced CD4+ and CD8+ repertoires were used to assign the CD4 or CD8 phenotype of responding clones. The public reads were reprocessed in TCRdb via fastp at Q25 and MiXCR, keeping in-frame beta chains. Every distinct CDR3 protein forms one entry, paired with its most common genes and DNA. Clone size and V and J calls follow TCRdb, not the original study. Within this sample are roughly 580,000 distinct CDR3 sequences, with 18% of them counted one time only. The biggest ten clones account for around 13% of the sample.

The CDR1 and CDR2 encoded by the germline V gene are MNHEY and SVGAGI. V is cut back by 8 bases and J by 1 base, with 11 bases in the junction unmatched. The CDR3 covers 16 residues, taking in both the cysteine and the phenylalanine. Only the CDR3 DNA stays, 48 bases, in frame from base 1. Ficoll-Paque density gradient centrifugation was the method used to isolate PBMCs. Many counts were recorded for this clonotype. No cognate antigen has been identified for it. Nothing much larger sits one base from this clone, and base qualities are not available. The V and J segments used are TRBV6-5 and TRBJ1-1, with 9 bases aligning to TRBD1. Sequenced: PBMCs or a T cell subset sorted from them (not recorded which). This clonotype was obtained from an adult woman who had mild COVID-19 (a few samples of this study predate the infection). The sample titles of this study are shuffled in the database, so cell type and time point are left out; the donor was told from shared clones. The base sequence is TGTGCCAGCTCATACCTACCGGGACAGGGGAACACTGAAGCTTTCTTT. Its translation reads: CASSYLPGQGNTEAFF.